These 9 T cell receptor beta chains originate from one sample sequenced in a study of cytomegalovirus exposure and HLA in healthy donors. PCR primers comprised 60 Vbeta and 13 Jbeta primers. Produced via immunoSEQ multiplex PCR; TCRdb's table is partial and in-frame only. The sample includes some 180,000 clones, about 80% seen only once; the top ten take 1.5% to 1.7%. The sequenced material came from PBMCs. These receptors all come from a man between 40 and 49 years old in good health and CMV-seronegative.

This clone was counted a few times. V and J are TRBV4-3 and TRBJ2-6; D is undetermined. The CDR3 totals 16 residues. V was shortened by 4 bases and J by 0 bases, with 10 bases between the two germline ends. Germline V CDR1 and CDR2: LGHNA, YSLEER. Here the CDR3 reads CASSPGASSGANVLTF. In DNA, the CDR3 is TGCGCCAGCAGCCCGGGTGCCAGCTCTGGGGCCAACGTCCTGACTTTC.

This clone has only a few counts. The chain recombines TRBV29-1 with TRBJ2-1; 7 positions agree with TRBD1. The CDR3 has 14 amino acids. Germline CDR1 and CDR2: SQVTM and ANQGSEA. After removal of 4 bases from V and 5 bases from J, the junction contained 8 bases not matched to a gene. The CDR3 loop reads CSVGKTGLHNEQFF. DNA for the CDR3: TGCAGCGTTGGTAAGACAGGGTTACACAATGAGCAGTTCTTC.

This clone came up once. This chain links TRBV7-2 with TRBJ1-2; perhaps TRBD1 as D (6 bases). Per the germline V gene, CDR1 is SGHTA and CDR2 is FQGNSA. This CDR3 has 14 amino acids. V was pared by 2 bases and J by 10 bases, with 17 bases between. CDR3 DNA sequence: TGTGCCAGCAGCTTAAACCCGTACCGGGACACCTACACCTTC. Amino acid sequence: CASSLNPYRDTYTF.

The CDR3 region has the DNA TGTGCCAGCAGTTACTTAGCGGGGAGCTCCTACGAGCAGTACTTC. Encoded protein: CASSYLAGSSYEQYF. This sequence joins TRBV6-5 and TRBJ2-7; 8 nucleotides align to TRBD2. CDR1 is MNHEY and CDR2 is SVGAGI in the germline V gene. The CDR3 consists of 15 residues. The junction had 2 bases not matched to a gene; V was cut back by 1 base and J by 0 bases.

This sequence joins TRBV18 and TRBJ2-5; tentative D call: TRBD2 (5 bases). Germline CDR1 reads KGHSH; CDR2 reads LQKENI. The CDR3 runs 14 residues. V was trimmed by 5 bases and J by 1 base, leaving 11 bases between them. The CDR3 region has the DNA TGTGCCAGCTCAGCCGCGAGGGTCCAAGAGACCCAGTACTTC. It codes for CASSAARVQETQYF.

The chain links TRBV7-2 to TRBJ2-5; possibly TRBD1 for D (5 bases). Germline loops: CDR1 SGHTA, CDR2 FQGNSA. The CDR3 is 14 amino acids. V lost 0 bases and J 5 bases, leaving 10 bases between the germline ends. CDR3 sequence (DNA): TGTGCCAGCAGCTTAGCGGGCCCAGGGGAGACCCAGTACTTC. This sequence encodes CASSLAGPGETQYF.

The J gene is TRBJ1-2, the V gene TRBV6-5; no clear D. Germline CDR1 reads MNHEY; CDR2 reads SVGAGI. This CDR3 contains 15 residues. The V and J ends lost 4 bases and 1 base respectively, with 13 bases between them. In nucleotides, the CDR3 is TGTGCCAGCAGTTCCCCGGCAGGATATAACTATGGCTACACCTTC. This translates into CASSSPAGYNYGYTF.

Written as DNA, the CDR3 is TGTGCCTGGAGTGTGGGAGAGAGGAGAGATCAGCCCCAGCATTTT. Its translation: CAWSVGERRDQPQHF. The chain is built from TRBV30 and TRBJ1-5; D unclear. Germline V gene data show CDR1 as GTSNPN and CDR2 as SVGIG (reference sequence). Trimming left V 0 bases short and J 5 bases short, with 14 bases between. The CDR3 sequence is 15 residues long. Together with reference TRBV30 and TRBJ1-5, the CDR3 gives the full variable domain: SQTIHQWPATLVQPVGSPLSLECTVEGTSNPNLYWYRQAAGRGLQLLFYSVGIGQISSEVPQNLSASRPQDRQFILSSKKLLLSDSGFYLCAWSVGERRDQPQHFGDGTRLSIL.

The chain couples TRBV6-4 to TRBJ2-3; 14 nucleotides match TRBD2. This CDR3 is 18 amino acids long. Germline V lookup: CDR1 MRHNA, CDR2 SNTAGT. Trimming cost V 5 bases and J 0 bases; bases outside gene matches: 7. The CDR3 region has the DNA TGTGCCAGCAGTCGATCTGGGACTAGCGGGAGTAGCACAGATACGCAGTATTTT. Protein sequence: CASSRSGTSGSSTDTQYF.